The following is a T cell receptor beta chain sequence with its context. Its target is unknown. The libraries were made with immunoSEQ v3. The repertoire was sequenced with immunoSEQ multiplex PCR; TCRdb's copy has only in-frame clones and lacks some. The table lists about 50,000 clones, 65% to 90% of them singletons. This sample was included in a study of TIL therapy for anti-PD-1-resistant metastatic lung cancer. Study conclusions and caveats: The baseline peripheral repertoire was partially replaced by infused TIL clonotypes that later decayed.

Time point here: pre-treatment sample, taken before nivolumab and TIL therapy. The sample in question was blood, obtained at baseline. The source is a person between 25 and 80 years old with non-small cell lung cancer.

The CDR3 loop is CASSQGTGVGNTIYF. The CDR3 nucleotides are TGCGCCAGCAGCCAAGGGACAGGGGTTGGAAACACCATATATTTT. The chain is built from TRBV4-3 and TRBJ1-3; 9 bases line up with TRBD1. Germline V CDR1 and CDR2: LGHNA, YSLEER. This CDR3 comprises 15 residues. V was pared by 1 base and J by 3 bases, with 1 base of the junction left unmatched.